This TCR beta chain was retrieved from a study of cytomegalovirus exposure and HLA in healthy donors. Study-wide points: Previously analyzed data showed that most TCR beta V segments were productive at a frequency of about 90% or about 30%. Sequencing probably produced one cluster of sequence variants that were highly shared. In a later analysis, parvovirus B19, influenza, CMV and Epstein-Barr virus appeared linked to several top co-occurrence clusters.

The CDR3 length is 18 residues. Germline lookup yields CDR1 MDHEN and CDR2 SYDVKM. V lost 1 base to trimming and J lost 4 bases; unmatched junction nucleotides: 13. This clone was observed a few times. Its antigen remains unidentified. The PCR employed 60 Vbeta primers together with 13 Jbeta primers. The data were produced by immunoSEQ multiplex PCR, yet TCRdb's version contains in-frame clones alone and is incomplete. The table records 90,000 to 150,000 clones, 50% to 65% of them present only once. The sequence derives from a man in his forties in good health and CMV-seropositive. The specimen was PBMCs. V and J are TRBV28 and TRBJ2-7, with TRBD1 matching over 10 bases. CDR3 nucleotide sequence: TGTGCCAGCAGTTTATTCCCGGGACAGGGGATCGGAGGGTACGAGCAGTACTTC. It specifies CASSLFPGQGIGGYEQYF.